This T cell receptor (beta chain) was observed in a study of shared clonotypes between healthy human individuals. Findings and caveats of the study: Represented diversity (both genetic and exposure-history) was limited by the small number of donors.

Clones were read by immunoSEQ multiplex PCR, and TCRdb kept only the in-frame ones, dropping some. The repertoire holds roughly 1,000,000 clones, with about 80% as singletons. As for this clone: As yet, its antigen is unknown.

CDR1 MNHNS and CDR2 SASEGT come from the germline V gene. The V gene lost 3 bases and the J gene lost 4 bases, with 6 bases spanning the gap. The CDR3 runs 13 residues. The sample taken for sequencing was memory CD4+ T cells from PBMCs. Subset defined: CD45RA-negative fraction. This sequence was found in a man aged 18 to 29 in good health. Some clones in this sample may be carry-over from other donors' samples. The rearrangement links TRBV6-1 to TRBJ1-4; no firm D call. The CDR3 coding sequence is TGTGCCAGCAGTGACTCCTATAATGAAAAACTGTTTTTT. This encodes CASSDSYNEKLFF.